The 27 T cell receptor beta chains in this list originate from one sample, sequenced in a study of T cells in Graves' hyperthyroidism and ophthalmopathy. RNA transcripts were the template for amplifying TCR beta CDR3 regions. A set of HTBI primers served as the primers for a first-round RT-PCR of the TCR CDR3. Each CDR3 protein gets one entry after TCRdb re-called the multiplex PCR reads with MiXCR. The table has hundreds of thousands of distinct CDR3 sequences, around a sixth seen once. The sample consisted of blood. All receptors come from a woman aged 18-29 years with Graves' hyperthyroidism.

There are many counts of this clonotype. The chain is built from TRBV12-3 or TRBV12-4 and TRBJ2-1, with 14 nucleotides matching TRBD2. The CDR3 extends over 16 amino acids. V lost 7 bases to trimming and J lost 7 bases; unmatched junction nucleotides: 9. DNA for the CDR3: TGTGCCAGCATTGAGATAGGGACTAGCGGGAGTAATGAGCAGTTCTTC. Translating it yields CASIEIGTSGSNEQFF.

The chain recombines TRBV7-8 with TRBJ2-4; D gene unclear. Trimming removed 0 bases from V and 7 bases from J, with 10 bases in between. Germline values: CDR1 SGHVS, CDR2 FQNEAQ. The CDR3 is made up of 14 amino acids. The CDR3 DNA reads as TGTGCCAGCAGCTTAGCGCTAGATTCCAACATTCAGTACTTC. This gives the protein CASSLALDSNIQYF.

The gene calls are TRBV27 and TRBJ1-2; D is uncertain. The CDR3 length is 15 residues. Trimming pared 4 bases from V and 7 bases from J, leaving 19 bases between. In germline, CDR1 is MNHEY, CDR2 SMNVEV (reference sequence). The CDR3 DNA reads TGTGCCAGCAGTTCCCAAGCGGACGCTACCCGTGGCTACACCTTC. This encodes CASSSQADATRGYTF.

This clonotype was recorded a few times. The chain couples TRBV15 to TRBJ2-2; D ambiguous. The V end was cut by 8 bases, the J end by 8 bases, with 9 bases between. Germline CDR1 and CDR2: LNHNV and YYDKDF (reference sequence). The CDR3 has 11 residues. The CDR3 DNA reads as TGTGCCACCGCGAAGGGTGGGGAGCTGTTTTTT. Translation: CATAKGGELFF.

There are many counts of this clonotype. The chain combines TRBV5-1 with TRBJ1-6; 8 bases are shared with TRBD1. CDR1 and CDR2 from the germline V gene are SGHRS and YFSETQ. The CDR3 has 17 residues. V gave up 2 bases and J gave up 9 bases; unmatched junction bases: 13. The CDR3 DNA reads TGCGCCAGCAGCTTAGGTCCAACGGACAGGGCTCGTTCACCCCTCCACTTT. This encodes CASSLGPTDRARSPLHF.

In this sample, this clonotype turned up a few times. This chain joins TRBV30 and TRBJ2-2; TRBD1 is a possible D gene (7 bases). V was clipped by 2 bases and J by 13 bases, with 26 bases between them. The CDR3 totals 16 residues. Germline assignment: CDR1 GTSNPN and CDR2 SVGIG (reference sequence). The CDR3 region has the DNA TGTGCCTGGAGTCCCCTCAGGGGGGACGGGAATGTGCGGCTGTTTTTT. This codes for CAWSPLRGDGNVRLFF.

About this clonotype itself: This clone may be a read error of a much larger clone one base away. In nucleotides, the CDR3 is TGTGCCAGTGGTATAGGTCGGGGAAACACTGAAGCTTTCTTT. Translation gives CASGIGRGNTEAFF. This sequence joins TRBV19 and TRBJ1-1; no firm D call. The CDR3 has 14 residues. Germline-derived CDR1 and CDR2 are LNHDA and SQIVND (reference sequence).

The chain employs TRBV5-5 and TRBJ2-5, with unresolved D. With 0 bases removed from V and 5 bases from J, the gap between germline ends came to 5 bases. The CDR3 has 12 amino acids. The germline V gene has CDR1 SGHKS and CDR2 YYEKEE (reference sequence). The CDR3 sequence is CASSLGFETQYF. CDR3 bases: TGTGCCAGCAGCTTGGGTTTTGAGACCCAGTACTTC.

The table lists this clonotype with a few counts. The CDR3 here is CASSDVSGGNTIYF. CDR3 DNA: TGTGCCAGTAGCGACGTATCGGGGGGAAACACCATATATTTT. This chain connects TRBV19 to TRBJ1-3; no clear D gene. Germline V gene data show CDR1 as LNHDA and CDR2 as SQIVND (reference sequence). Trimming removed 6 bases at V and 4 bases at J, with 13 bases between. This CDR3 contains 14 residues. Combining the CDR3 with reference TRBV19 and TRBJ1-3 gives the whole variable domain DGGITQSPKYLFRKEGQNVTLSCEQNLNHDAMYWYRQDPGQGLRLIYYSQIVNDFQKGDIAEGYSVSREKKESFPLTVTSAQKNPTAFYLCASSDVSGGNTIYFGEGSWLTVV.

This clonotype was found a few times. A much larger clone lies a single base off, so this may be a read error. This chain uses TRBV2 with TRBJ2-5, with D uncertain. Germline V CDR1 and CDR2: SNHLY, FYNNEI. The CDR3 sequence is 15 residues long. The CDR3 spells CASGPEGPRRETRYF. In DNA, the CDR3 is TGTGCCAGCGGCCCTGAAGGCCCCAGGAGAGAGACCCGGTACTTC.

This clonotype was counted at least ten times. The rearrangement joins TRBV11-3 to TRBJ2-5; 8 bases align to TRBD2. The CDR3 extends over 15 amino acids. V dropped 5 bases and J dropped 0; count of bases not matched to a gene: 5. The germline V gene has CDR1 SGHNT and CDR2 YENEEA. In DNA, the CDR3 is TGTGCCAGCAGCCGGACTAGCCAGTACCAAGAGACCCAGTACTTC. Translating gives CASSRTSQYQETQYF.

This clonotype was found a few times. The gene calls are TRBV30 and TRBJ2-7; 9 positions agree with TRBD2. Germline V gene sequence: CDR1 GTSNPN, CDR2 SVGIG (reference sequence). The CDR3 length is 14 residues. Trimming took 3 bases from V and 1 from J; bases not matched to a gene: 4. The CDR3 bases are TGTGCCTGGAGGGGGCTAGCGGGATCCTACGAGCAGTACTTC. Translation: CAWRGLAGSYEQYF.

This clonotype was found many times. The chain recombines TRBV20-1 with TRBJ1-5; the D is unclear. V dropped 0 bases and J dropped 11 bases, with 17 bases sitting between them. Germline CDR1 is DFQATT and CDR2 is SNEGSKA (reference sequence). The CDR3 has 14 amino acids. In DNA, the CDR3 is TGCAGTGCTAGAGATCCTCGACTCCCCGGAGCCCAGCATTTT. This gives the protein CSARDPRLPGAQHF.

V is TRBV5-1 and J is TRBJ1-6; D unresolved. The V end lost 1 base, the J end lost 8 bases, and 10 bases lay between the germline ends. Germline-derived CDR1 and CDR2 are SGHRS and YFSETQ. The CDR3 spans 14 residues. For the CDR3, the DNA is TGCGCCAGCAGCTTGACCCACTTGTATTCACCCCTCCACTTT. Residues: CASSLTHLYSPLHF.

The chain couples TRBV12-3 or TRBV12-4 to TRBJ2-5; tentatively, D is TRBD2 (6 bases). The V gene lost 7 bases and the J gene lost 4 bases, with 16 bases spanning the gap. The CDR3 length is 14 residues. The CDR3 DNA is TGTGCCAGCACCCTCTGGCGGAGGGGAGAGACCCAGTACTTC. Its translation: CASTLWRRGETQYF.

This clonotype showed up just a few times. A read error is possible here, since a much larger clone lies one base away. The chain uses TRBV12-3 or TRBV12-4 and TRBJ1-1, with D unclear. The CDR3 length is 11 residues. The ends were cut back, 7 bases at V and 5 bases at J, with 8 bases in the middle. CDR3 DNA sequence: TGTGCCAGCAATTTTATTACTGAAGCTTTCTTT. Amino acid sequence: CASNFITEAFF.

As to this clonotype: This sequence may be a read error, since a much larger clone differs from it by one base. The chain recombines TRBV28 with TRBJ2-6, with D tentatively TRBD1 (5 bases). Germline lookup yields CDR1 MDHEN and CDR2 SYDVKM. There are 17 residues in the CDR3. In nucleotides, the CDR3 is TGTGCCAGCAGCCTTATGGGCTTCAGCTCTGGGGCCAACGTCCCGACTTTC. Its translation is CASSLMGFSSGANVPTF.

The chain combines TRBV7-2 with TRBJ2-7, with TRBD2 matching 7 bases. CDR3 size: 17 residues. V lost 1 base to trimming and J lost 0 bases; unmatched junction nucleotides: 9. Germline lookup yields CDR1 SGHTA and CDR2 FQGNSA. For the CDR3, the DNA is TGTGCCAGCAGCTTAGGGCCCCTAGCGGTAAGCTCCTACGAGCAGTACTTC. Protein: CASSLGPLAVSSYEQYF.

Remarks on this clonotype: With a much larger clone just one base away, this may be a read error. The chain has TRBV10-3 and TRBJ2-7, with D possibly TRBD2 on 5 matching bases. Per the germline V gene, CDR1 is ENHRY and CDR2 is SYGVKD. The length of the CDR3 is 13 residues. The V and J ends lost 2 bases and 3 bases respectively, with 8 bases between them. The CDR3 is CAISEGADYEQYF. The CDR3 DNA follows: TGTGCCATCAGTGAGGGAGCGGACTACGAGCAGTACTTC.

Worth noting for this clonotype: The germline gene is not matched at one end of the junction; a read error may be the cause. The chain couples TRBV6-5 to TRBJ2-1; weak D call: TRBD2 (5 bases). The CDR3 length is 17 residues. The germline gives CDR1 MNHEY, CDR2 SVGAGI. As DNA, the CDR3 is TGTGCCAGCAGATACTCTCTAAGCGGAAGCTCCTACAATGAGCAGTTCTTC. This encodes CASRYSLSGSSYNEQFF.

This clonotype was recorded many times. The chain employs TRBV5-1 and TRBJ2-7; 12 bases fit TRBD1. The CDR3 contains 15 residues. CDR1 is SGHRS, CDR2 YFSETQ, per germline. Trimming at V came to 4 bases and at J to 3 bases, leaving 5 bases not matched to a gene. The CDR3 region is CASSGGTGGHYEQYF. The CDR3 DNA follows: TGCGCCAGCAGCGGCGGGACAGGGGGCCACTACGAGCAGTACTTC.

At least ten counts were recorded for this clonotype. The chain is built from TRBV7-2 and TRBJ2-5; D not certain. Trimming removed 5 bases from V and 1 base from J, with 5 bases in between. Germline assignment: CDR1 SGHTA and CDR2 FQGNSA. CDR3 length: 12 amino acids. This CDR3 reads CASSASQETQYF. CDR3 coding DNA: TGTGCCAGCAGCGCCTCCCAAGAGACCCAGTACTTC.

The chain carries TRBV4-1 and TRBJ2-3; 10 nucleotides align to TRBD2. Trimming took 4 bases from V and 0 from J; bases not matched to a gene: 7. There are 17 residues in the CDR3. The V gene's germline CDR1 is MGHRA and CDR2 YSYEKL. CDR3 sequence: CASSRSGTSVSTDTQYF. CDR3 in DNA: TGCGCCAGCAGCCGCTCGGGGACTAGCGTTAGCACAGATACGCAGTATTTT.

This clonotype was observed a handful of times. The V and J genes are TRBV12-3 or TRBV12-4 and TRBJ1-1; TRBD1 matches 8 bases. CDR3 length: 12 residues. V dropped 5 bases and J dropped 6; count of bases not matched to a gene: 2. This chain's CDR3 is CASSTGGPEAFF. The CDR3 DNA is TGTGCCAGCAGTACAGGGGGACCTGAAGCTTTCTTT.

This clonotype has a count of ten or more. The V call is TRBV27, the J call TRBJ1-1, with 9 bases lining up with TRBD1. CDR1 MNHEY and CDR2 SMNVEV come from the germline V gene (reference sequence). V lost 3 bases to trimming and J lost 8 bases; unmatched junction nucleotides: 4. The CDR3 is made up of 13 amino acids. DNA of the CDR3: TGTGCCAGCAGTTTGAACAGGGGGCTAGAAGCTTTCTTT. Residues: CASSLNRGLEAFF.

There are a few counts of this clonotype. The gene calls are TRBV19 and TRBJ2-3; 8 bases map to TRBD1. This CDR3 comprises 14 residues. Germline CDR1 LNHDA, CDR2 SQIVND (reference sequence). The junction had 3 bases not matched to a gene; V was cut back by 6 bases and J by 1 base. This CDR3 reads CASSMTGGTDTQYF. CDR3 DNA: TGTGCCAGTAGCATGACAGGGGGCACAGATACGCAGTATTTT.

In DNA, the CDR3 is TGTGCCAGCAGCGTAGTCGTCGGGGAGCTGTTTTTT. Amino acids: CASSVVVGELFF. The rearrangement uses TRBV9 and TRBJ2-2; D gene ambiguous. There are 12 residues in the CDR3. The ends were cut back, 0 bases at V and 7 bases at J, with 4 bases in the middle. CDR1 is SGDLS, CDR2 YYNGEE, per germline.